This TCR beta chain originates from a study of molecular identifiers for immune sequencing clone quantification. Broader study findings: Among about a million naive cells, as was reported, spiked Jurkat TCR RNA from one cell was detectable.

Preparation methods for the bulk TCR libraries were those previously described, with listed TCR primers. TCRdb ran MiXCR on the PCR reads and lists one entry per CDR3 protein. This sample yields hundreds of thousands of distinct CDR3 sequences, of which approximately 24% are seen a single time; 0.7% to 0.95% belongs to the top ten. A few counts support this clonotype. The antigen is undetermined. Trimming at V came to 5 bases and at J to 0 bases, leaving 6 bases not matched to a gene. Germline V gives CDR1 SGHTA, CDR2 FQGNSA. CDR3 size: 16 residues. The chain couples TRBV7-2 to TRBJ2-3, with 9 bases fitting TRBD2. The clonotype was recovered from a human donor in good health. Some libraries in this study had Jurkat cell RNA spiked in. Input material: naive CD8+ T cells from blood, with Jurkat cell RNA spiked in. Subset given: FACS-sorted CD8+CD4-CCR7+CD45RA+ naive T cells. In DNA form, the CDR3 reads TGTGCCAGCAGCACCAGGACTAGCGACAGCACAGATACGCAGTATTTT. This gives the protein CASSTRTSDSTDTQYF.